This T cell receptor (beta chain) was captured by sequencing in a study of sequential checkpoint blockade in melanoma. The method was immunoSEQ multiplex PCR; TCRdb's version includes in-frame clones alone and lacks a portion of them. The profile shows about 8,400 clones, 90% of them singletons. Sample treatment: randomized to nivolumab then ipilimumab (arm A) or the reverse (arm B). From thawed PBMCs, live CD3+CD8+ cells negative for CD19 and CD56 were sorted. Germline values: CDR1 SGHVS, CDR2 FNYEAQ. V dropped 5 bases and J dropped 0 bases, with 7 bases sitting between them. The CDR3 consists of 13 residues.

J is TRBJ1-1 and V is TRBV7-6; the D is unclear. The sequence derives from a human donor with melanoma. This specimen consisted of CD8+ T cells sorted from blood (inferred from file names), obtained from a patient given nivolumab and ipilimumab in sequence. CDR3 in amino acids: CASSRRLNTEAFF. CDR3 coding DNA: TGTGCCAGCAGCCGGAGATTGAACACTGAAGCTTTCTTT.